Here is one T cell receptor (beta chain) with its context. These data originate in a study of blood T cell repertoires in COVID-19. Study summary: Samples representing acute and convalescent COVID-19 were sourced from the United States, Italy and Spain.

Original analysis: Counts of nucleated cells, estimated from reference gene primer amplification, were obtained. The method was immunoSEQ multiplex PCR; TCRdb's version includes in-frame clones alone and lacks a portion of them. V, J and clone size are taken as reported in that table, and D and trimming were inferred from the DNA itself. The repertoire holds about 260,000 clones, more than 85% seen once, with roughly 4% in the top ten. Sequenced material: peripheral blood. The clonotype originates from a man younger than 35 with active or convalescent COVID-19.

This CDR3 reads CASSESGPTGAQYF. CDR3 sequence (DNA): TGTGCCAGCAGTGAATCTGGACCGACCGGGGCCCAGTACTTC. V gene TRBV25-1 combines with J gene TRBJ2-5; a weak D match, TRBD2 (5 bases). V lost 1 base and J lost 9, with 15 bases in between. The CDR3 is 14 amino acids. Germline lookup yields CDR1 MGHDK and CDR2 SYGVNS.